This T cell receptor (beta chain) was identified during a study of T cell responses to AZD1222 COVID-19 vaccine. Profiling relied on immunoSEQ multiplex PCR, and the TCRdb table lists in-frame clones only, not all of them. The data show 90,000 to 150,000 clones, roughly 89% seen once. Points on this clone: As yet, its antigen is unknown.

General study findings and limits: Reports indicate that nearly half of spike-specific TCRs are directed at unmutated variant regions.

The CDR3 covers 14 residues. V dropped 5 bases and J dropped 6; count of bases not matched to a gene: 7. CDR1 SGHVS and CDR2 FQNEAQ come from the germline V gene. This sequence was found in an adult in good health. The sample was peripheral blood, taken on day 0 of AZD1222 vaccination. J is TRBJ2-1 and V is TRBV7-8; 7 bases match TRBD2. The CDR3 spells CASSTRDYINEQFF. CDR3 DNA: TGTGCCAGCAGCACCCGGGACTACATCAATGAGCAGTTCTTC.